These 25 T cell receptor beta chains came from one sample sequenced in a study of OX40 agonist ivuxolimab in advanced cancers. Library generation was performed with the immunoSEQ multiplex PCR assay. TCRdb re-hosts the immuneACCESS table, in-frame sequences only. Its copies lack some clones; in the studies checked, an unresolved V gene accounts for under half of them, and the cause for the rest is not known. For this sample the table gives about 37,000 clones, of which approximately 90% were detected only once. Roughly 2.4% of the sample rests with the top ten. Sample: CD4+ or CD8+ T cells sorted from blood, taken in a trial of the OX40 agonist ivuxolimab. These receptors all come from an adult with an advanced solid tumor such as melanoma, head and neck, liver or kidney cancer.

The V gene is TRBV6-5, the J gene TRBJ2-7, with D maybe TRBD1 (6 bases). The CDR3 consists of 13 residues. Trimming took off 2 bases at V and 5 bases at J, with 10 bases between the two ends. Germline V CDR1 and CDR2: MNHEY, SVGAGI. CDR3 sequence: CASSYRYRDEQYF. For the CDR3, the DNA is TGTGCCAGCAGTTACCGATACAGGGACGAGCAGTACTTC.

This clone has a handful of counts. The same CDR3 is also encoded by other DNA sequences in this sample. DNA of the CDR3: TGTGCCTGGAACCGGGACAGGCCTTATGGCTACACCTTC. Encoded protein: CAWNRDRPYGYTF. The gene calls are TRBV30 and TRBJ1-2; 8 nucleotides line up with TRBD1. Germline loops: CDR1 GTSNPN, CDR2 SVGIG (reference sequence). V was clipped by 4 bases and J by 5 bases; unmatched bases: 6. The CDR3 is made up of 13 amino acids.

This rearrangement joins TRBV7-9 to TRBJ1-1; D gene ambiguous. With 5 bases removed from V and 7 bases from J, the gap between germline ends came to 8 bases. CDR3 length: 11 amino acids. From germline, CDR1 is SEHNR and CDR2 FQNEAQ (reference sequence). This CDR3 is CASSPGSEAFF. The CDR3 DNA reads TGTGCCAGCAGCCCCGGGAGTGAAGCTTTCTTT.

The J gene is TRBJ2-7, the V gene TRBV5-4; D is undetermined. Germline V gives CDR1 SGHNT, CDR2 YYREEE (reference sequence). The V and J ends lost 4 bases and 2 bases respectively, with 13 bases between them. The CDR3 has 14 amino acids. CDR3 coding DNA: TGTGCCAGCAGCCCCCGGGTCAACCCCTACGAGCAGTACTTC. Translating it yields CASSPRVNPYEQYF.

The J gene is TRBJ2-6, the V gene TRBV5-4, with 7 bases aligning to TRBD2. This CDR3 contains 17 residues. V lost 2 bases to trimming and J lost 2 bases; unmatched junction nucleotides: 7. Germline loops: CDR1 SGHNT, CDR2 YYREEE (reference sequence). CDR3 in amino acids: CASSFGGGVTGANVLTF. For the CDR3, the DNA is TGTGCCAGCAGCTTTGGTGGGGGGGTAACTGGGGCCAACGTCCTGACTTTC.

This clone has only a few counts. The CDR3 DNA is TGTGCCAGCAGCCTTTCGACTAGCGGCTCCTACGAGCAGTACTTC. Translation gives CASSLSTSGSYEQYF. This rearrangement joins TRBV4-2 to TRBJ2-7, with 9 bases identical to TRBD2. J was trimmed by 0 bases and V by 4 bases; bases with no gene match: 4. This CDR3 is built from 15 residues. The V gene's germline CDR1 is LGHNA and CDR2 YNFKEQ.

The chain couples TRBV6-1 to TRBJ2-1; no clear D. CDR1 is MNHNS, CDR2 SASEGT, per germline. Trimming pared 3 bases from V and 7 bases from J, leaving 13 bases between. This CDR3 region has 14 residues. The CDR3 spells CASSDVREPNEQFF. CDR3 in DNA: TGTGCCAGCAGTGACGTCAGAGAGCCGAATGAGCAGTTCTTC.

The chain is built from TRBV5-6 and TRBJ1-6; D not resolved. This CDR3 is 13 amino acids long. V lost 2 bases and J 8 bases, leaving 8 bases between the germline ends. Germline-derived CDR1 and CDR2 are SGHDT and YYEEEE. The CDR3 sequence: CASSFGWDSPLHF. CDR3 DNA: TGTGCCAGCAGCTTTGGTTGGGATTCACCCCTCCACTTT.

This rearrangement joins TRBV18 to TRBJ2-5, with D hard to call. Germline V gene data show CDR1 as KGHSH and CDR2 as LQKENI. With 3 bases removed from V and 1 base from J, the gap between germline ends came to 6 bases. This CDR3 has 13 amino acids. The CDR3 region is CASSPGPQETQYF. CDR3 DNA: TGTGCCAGCTCACCTGGCCCCCAAGAGACCCAGTACTTC.

This clone was recorded once. The chain recombines TRBV20-1 with TRBJ1-6; D gene ambiguous. V lost 0 bases, J lost 12 bases, and 6 bases lay in between. The CDR3 loop spans 11 amino acids. Germline V gives CDR1 DFQATT, CDR2 SNEGSKA (reference sequence). The CDR3 reads CSARDGVPLHF. CDR3 nucleotide sequence: TGCAGTGCTAGAGATGGGGTACCCCTCCACTTT.

The chain links TRBV5-1 to TRBJ2-3; unclear D gene. This CDR3 is 16 amino acids long. Trimming stripped 1 base from V and 3 bases from J, with 15 bases between. Looked up from germline, CDR1 is SGHRS and CDR2 is YFSETQ. Written as DNA, the CDR3 is TGCGCCAGCAGCTTGAGTATGGACCGATGGACAGATACGCAGTATTTT. This gives the protein CASSLSMDRWTDTQYF.

J is TRBJ2-5 and V is TRBV6-6, with D hard to call. V shed 2 bases and J shed 3 bases, with 13 bases lying between them. The CDR3 sequence is 15 residues long. The germline gives CDR1 MNHNY, CDR2 SVGAGI (reference sequence). The CDR3 DNA reads TGTGCCAGCAGTTACATTTGTGGCCGGGAAGAGACCCAGTACTTC. Encoded protein: CASSYICGREETQYF.

This clone was seen only once. The chain employs TRBV21-1 and TRBJ2-1. TRBV21-1 is tagged as a pseudogene. The CDR3 consists of 12 residues. CDR3 sequence reads: CASMPTAAEQFF. DNA for the CDR3: TGTGCCAGCATGCCCACGGCCGCTGAGCAGTTCTTC.

This clone appeared a single time. V usage is TRBV11-2 and J usage is TRBJ2-7; 9 bases line up with TRBD2. The CDR3 has 14 amino acids. The V gene's germline CDR1 is SGHAT and CDR2 FQNNGV. J gave up 3 bases and V 6 bases, and 6 bases lay outside the gene matches. The CDR3 here is CASSAGGGNYEQYF. The CDR3, as DNA: TGTGCCAGCAGTGCGGGGGGGGGAAACTACGAGCAGTACTTC.

This clone came up a few times. The rearrangement joins TRBV7-3 to TRBJ2-1; 12 bases match TRBD2. CDR1 SGHTA and CDR2 FQGTGA come from the germline V gene. V was clipped by 2 bases and J by 4 bases; unmatched bases: 6. This CDR3 is 17 amino acids long. CDR3 sequence (DNA): TGTGCCAGCAGCTTAGCCTCCGGGACTAGCGGGTACAATGAGCAGTTCTTC. Its protein product is CASSLASGTSGYNEQFF.

This clone was found once. In DNA, the CDR3 is TGTGCCACCAGCAGAGCCCAGACTAGCGGGGGGGCCTTTAGGTTCTTC. Translation: CATSRAQTSGGAFRFF. This chain connects TRBV15 to TRBJ2-1, with 14 bases aligning to TRBD2. Trimming at V came to 1 base and at J to 15 bases, leaving 11 bases not matched to a gene. CDR3 length: 16 amino acids. CDR1 LNHNV and CDR2 YYDKDF come from the germline V gene (reference sequence).

The chain couples TRBV7-2 to TRBJ2-3, with 9 bases that match TRBD2. The CDR3 has 17 residues. The V gene end was trimmed by 0 bases and the J gene end by 4 bases; junction bases not matched to a gene: 8. Germline CDR1 reads SGHTA; CDR2 reads FQGNSA. The CDR3: CASSLAPGGGAADTQYF. CDR3 nucleotide sequence: TGTGCCAGCAGCTTAGCCCCCGGCGGGGGGGCGGCAGATACGCAGTATTTT.

The CDR3 DNA reads TGTGCCAGCACTGCAGCAGGGGGGCTGAACTACGAGCAGTACTTC. Translated, it gives CASTAAGGLNYEQYF. The rearrangement joins TRBV6-6 to TRBJ2-5; tentatively, D is TRBD1 (7 bases). The DNA end favors TRBJ2-7, so the J call may be wrong. In germline, CDR1 is MNHNY, CDR2 SVGAGI (reference sequence). The CDR3 loop spans 15 amino acids.

The table lists this clone with a few counts. The rearrangement links TRBV2 to TRBJ2-3; TRBD1 is a possible D gene (6 bases). The germline V gene has CDR1 SNHLY and CDR2 FYNNEI. Trimming removed 8 bases at V and 5 bases at J, with 32 bases between. CDR3 length equals 19 residues. DNA for the CDR3: TGTGCCAGCCTCCTTCCTACTTCACAGGGATTAGGGCCCGGAGATACGCAGTATTTT. This sequence encodes CASLLPTSQGLGPGDTQYF.

The V and J genes are TRBV18 and TRBJ2-7; D is possibly TRBD2 (6 bases). V shed 8 bases and J shed 5 bases, with 22 bases lying between them. CDR1 is KGHSH, CDR2 LQKENI, per germline. The CDR3 is 15 residues long. The CDR3 here is CASTRAGTQTDEQYF. The CDR3 coding sequence is TGTGCCAGCACCCGGGCCGGGACTCAAACGGACGAGCAGTACTTC.

The chain employs TRBV11-2 and TRBJ2-6; D remains unclear. In germline, CDR1 is SGHAT, CDR2 FQNNGV. The CDR3 sequence is 17 residues long. V lost 0 bases to trimming and J lost 1 base, with 10 bases between them. The CDR3 loop is CASSLDTGGSGANVLTF. Written as DNA, the CDR3 is TGTGCCAGCAGCTTAGATACGGGCGGTTCTGGGGCCAACGTCCTGACTTTC.

The CDR3 DNA follows: TGTGCCAGCTACCGGGGGCTGAACACTGAAGCTTTCTTT. Its protein is CASYRGLNTEAFF. The J gene is TRBJ1-1, the V gene TRBV18, with D tentatively TRBD1 (6 bases). Deletions cut 7 bases from V and 0 bases from J, with 9 bases between. The CDR3 length is 13 residues. Germline values: CDR1 KGHSH, CDR2 LQKENI.

CDR3 in amino acids: CASRPTGGAYTEAFF. CDR3 DNA sequence: TGTGCCAGCAGACCTACAGGGGGCGCCTACACTGAAGCTTTCTTT. V and J are TRBV5-4 and TRBJ1-1; 9 nucleotides match TRBD1. Trimming took 5 bases from V and 3 from J; bases not matched to a gene: 8. Germline CDR1 and CDR2: SGHNT and YYREEE (reference sequence). This CDR3 is 15 amino acids long.

The chain links TRBV9 to TRBJ2-2; unclear D gene. The CDR3 contains 13 residues. Germline loops: CDR1 SGDLS, CDR2 YYNGEE. Between the trimmed V and J ends, which lost 4 bases and 5 bases, there was a span of 9 bases. The CDR3: CASSPVTTGELFF. The CDR3 region has the DNA TGTGCCAGCAGCCCGGTAACTACCGGGGAGCTGTTTTTT.

This clone was recorded only once. This chain uses TRBV30 with TRBJ1-5; D not certain. The V gene lost 1 base and the J gene lost 2 bases, with 6 bases spanning the gap. The CDR3 covers 13 residues. CDR1 and CDR2 (germline): GTSNPN, SVGIG (reference sequence). CDR3 sequence: CAWSGEGNQPQHF. The CDR3 nucleotides read TGTGCCTGGAGTGGGGAGGGCAATCAGCCCCAGCATTTT.